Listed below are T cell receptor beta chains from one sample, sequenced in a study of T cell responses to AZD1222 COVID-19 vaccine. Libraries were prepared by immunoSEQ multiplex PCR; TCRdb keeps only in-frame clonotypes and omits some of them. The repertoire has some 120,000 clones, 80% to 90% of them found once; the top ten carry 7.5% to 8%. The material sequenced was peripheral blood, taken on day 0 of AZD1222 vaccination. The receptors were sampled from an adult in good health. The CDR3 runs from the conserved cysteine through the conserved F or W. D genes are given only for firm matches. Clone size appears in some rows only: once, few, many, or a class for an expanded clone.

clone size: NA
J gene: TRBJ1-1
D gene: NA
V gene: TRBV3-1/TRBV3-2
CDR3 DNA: TGTGCCAGCAGCCAGAGGAGGGGTGGGGCTGAAGCTTTCTTT
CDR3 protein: CASSQRRGGAEAFF

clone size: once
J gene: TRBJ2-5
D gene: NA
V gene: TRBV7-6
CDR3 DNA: TGTGCCAGCAGCGTCGGGTCCCGAGAGACCCAGTACTTC
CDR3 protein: CASSVGSRETQYF

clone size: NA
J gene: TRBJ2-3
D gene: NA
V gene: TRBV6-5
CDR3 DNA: TGTGCCAGCAGGACGACGGCTAGCACAGATACGCAGTATTTT
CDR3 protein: CASRTTASTDTQYF

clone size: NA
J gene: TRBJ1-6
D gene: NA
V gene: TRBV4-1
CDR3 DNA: TGCGCCAGCAGCCCGCCGGGCCTCGAGTTAGTTTCACCCCTCCACTTT
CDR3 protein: CASSPPGLELVSPLHF

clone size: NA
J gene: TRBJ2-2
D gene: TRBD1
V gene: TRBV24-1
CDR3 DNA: TGTGCCACCAGTGACTCTCGGACAGGGGGGATGGAGCTGTTTTTT
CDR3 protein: CATSDSRTGGMELFF

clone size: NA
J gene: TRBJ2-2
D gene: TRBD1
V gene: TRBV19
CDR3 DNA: TGTGCCAGTAGAAACGACAGGGGGGCCGGGGAGCTGTTTTTT
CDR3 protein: CASRNDRGAGELFF

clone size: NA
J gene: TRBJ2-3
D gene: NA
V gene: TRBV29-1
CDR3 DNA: TGCAGCGTTGAAGATCGGACCAGGGCGCGGCGGGTTTCAGATACGCAGTATTTT
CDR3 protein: CSVEDRTRARRVSDTQYF

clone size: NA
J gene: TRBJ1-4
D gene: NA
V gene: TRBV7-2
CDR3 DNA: TGTGCCAGCAGCTTCGCCAGTTATAATGAAAAACTGTTTTTT
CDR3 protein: CASSFASYNEKLFF

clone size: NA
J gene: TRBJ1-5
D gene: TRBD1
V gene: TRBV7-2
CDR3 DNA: TGTGCCAGCAGCTCTGGGACAGGGGGTTATCAGCCCCAGCATTTT
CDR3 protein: CASSSGTGGYQPQHF

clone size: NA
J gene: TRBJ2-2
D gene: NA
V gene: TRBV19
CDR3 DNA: TGTGCCAGTAGTCCACATCTGGGGGCGGGCACCGGGGAGCTGTTTTTT
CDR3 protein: CASSPHLGAGTGELFF

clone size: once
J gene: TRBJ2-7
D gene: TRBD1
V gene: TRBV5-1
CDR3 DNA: TGCGCCAGTAGGACAGGGGCCACCTACGAGCAGTACTTC
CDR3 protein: CASRTGATYEQYF

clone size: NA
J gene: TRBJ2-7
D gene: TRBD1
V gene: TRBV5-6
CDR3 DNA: TGTGCCAGCAGCCCGACCGGGACAGGGTCCTACGAGCAGTACTTC
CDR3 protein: CASSPTGTGSYEQYF

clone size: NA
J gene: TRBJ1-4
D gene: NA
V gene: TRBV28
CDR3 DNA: TGTGCCAGCAACTCTAACAATGAAAAACTGTTTTTT
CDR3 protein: CASNSNNEKLFF

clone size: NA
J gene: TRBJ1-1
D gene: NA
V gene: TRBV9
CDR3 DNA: TGTGCCAGCAGCGTAGATTTTGGTAACACTGAAGCTTTCTTT
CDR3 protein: CASSVDFGNTEAFF

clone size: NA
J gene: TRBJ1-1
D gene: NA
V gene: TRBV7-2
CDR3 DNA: TGTGCCAGCAAAACAGGGCTTGGTGAAGCTTTCTTT
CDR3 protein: CASKTGLGEAFF

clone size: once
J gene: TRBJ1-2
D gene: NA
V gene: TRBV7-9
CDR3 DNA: TGTGCCAGCAGCCGCCACCAGATAGTTTCCGGGGGCTACACCTTC
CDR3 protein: CASSRHQIVSGGYTF

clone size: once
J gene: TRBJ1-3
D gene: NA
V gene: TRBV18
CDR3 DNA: TGTGCCAGCTCACCCCGGACAGATTCTGGAAACACCATATATTTT
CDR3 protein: CASSPRTDSGNTIYF

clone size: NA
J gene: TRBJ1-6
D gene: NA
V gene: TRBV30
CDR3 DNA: TGTGCCTGGAGAGGGAGGGGAATAAATAATTCACCCCTCCACTTT
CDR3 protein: CAWRGRGINNSPLHF

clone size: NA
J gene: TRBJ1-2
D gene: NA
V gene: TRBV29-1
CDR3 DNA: TGCAGCGGGAAGGACACAAACTATGGCTACACCTTC
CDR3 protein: CSGKDTNYGYTF

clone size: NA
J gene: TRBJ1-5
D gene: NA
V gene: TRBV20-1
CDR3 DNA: TGCAGTGCTAGTTGGGAGCAGCCCCAGCATTTT
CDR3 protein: CSASWEQPQHF

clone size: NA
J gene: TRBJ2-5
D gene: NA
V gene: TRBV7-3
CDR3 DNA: TGTGCCAGCAGCTTACGAGGGGGGACCTGGTACCAAGAGACCCAGTACTTC
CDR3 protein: CASSLRGGTWYQETQYF

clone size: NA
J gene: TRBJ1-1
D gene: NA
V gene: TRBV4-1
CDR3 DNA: TGCGCCAGCAGCCAAGTTGGCCGAACGAGAACTGAAGCTTTCTTT
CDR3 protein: CASSQVGRTRTEAFF

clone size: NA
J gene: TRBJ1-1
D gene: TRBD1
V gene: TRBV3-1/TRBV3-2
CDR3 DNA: TGTGCCAGCAGCCGGGACAGAGCAAACACTGAAGCTTTCTTT
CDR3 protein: CASSRDRANTEAFF

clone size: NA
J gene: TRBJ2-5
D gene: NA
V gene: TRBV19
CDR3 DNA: TGTGCCAGTAGTAAGAACAAGGGGCGGGAGACCCAGTACTTC
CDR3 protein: CASSKNKGRETQYF

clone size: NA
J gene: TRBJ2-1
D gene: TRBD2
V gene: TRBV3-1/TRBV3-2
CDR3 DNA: TGTGCCAGCAGCCAAGATTCAGGGAAACTAGCGGGAGACTATGAGCAGTTCTTC
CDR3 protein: CASSQDSGKLAGDYEQFF

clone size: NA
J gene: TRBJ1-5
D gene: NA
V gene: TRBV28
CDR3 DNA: TGTGCCAGCCACACGACGGATAGCAATCAGCCCCAGCATTTT
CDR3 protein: CASHTTDSNQPQHF

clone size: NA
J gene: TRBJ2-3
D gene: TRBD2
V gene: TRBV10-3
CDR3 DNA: TGTGCCATCAGTGAGCGACCGCTAGCGGCAGATACGCAGTATTTT
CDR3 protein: CAISERPLAADTQYF

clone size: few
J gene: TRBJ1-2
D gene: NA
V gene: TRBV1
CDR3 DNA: TGCACCTCAATGGGACTACACTATGGCTACACCTTC
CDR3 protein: CTSMGLHYGYTF